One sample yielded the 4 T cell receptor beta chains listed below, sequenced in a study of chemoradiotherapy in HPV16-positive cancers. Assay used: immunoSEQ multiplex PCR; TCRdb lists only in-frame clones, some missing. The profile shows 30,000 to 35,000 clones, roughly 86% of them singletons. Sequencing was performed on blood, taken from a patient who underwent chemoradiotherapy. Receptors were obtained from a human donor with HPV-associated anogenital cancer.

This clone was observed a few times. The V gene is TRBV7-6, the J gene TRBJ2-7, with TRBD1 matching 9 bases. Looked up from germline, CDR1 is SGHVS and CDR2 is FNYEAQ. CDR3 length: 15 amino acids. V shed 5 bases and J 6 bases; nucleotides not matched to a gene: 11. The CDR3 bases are TGTGCCAGCAGCCGGACAGGGGACGGGTGGGGCGAGCAGTACTTC. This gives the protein CASSRTGDGWGEQYF.

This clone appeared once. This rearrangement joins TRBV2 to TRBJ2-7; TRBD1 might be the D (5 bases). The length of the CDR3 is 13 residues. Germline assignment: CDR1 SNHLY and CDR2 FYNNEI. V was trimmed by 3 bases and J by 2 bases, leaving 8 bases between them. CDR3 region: CASSDRATYEQYF. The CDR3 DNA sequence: TGTGCCAGCAGTGACAGGGCGACCTACGAGCAGTACTTC.

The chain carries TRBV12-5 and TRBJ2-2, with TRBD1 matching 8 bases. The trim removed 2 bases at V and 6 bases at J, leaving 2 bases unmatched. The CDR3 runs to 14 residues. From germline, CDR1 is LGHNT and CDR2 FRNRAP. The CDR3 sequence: CASGLTGGSGELFF. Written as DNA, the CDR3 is TGTGCTAGTGGTTTGACAGGGGGATCCGGGGAGCTGTTTTTT. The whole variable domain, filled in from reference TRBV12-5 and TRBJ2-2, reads DARVTQTPRHKVTEMGQEVTMRCQPILGHNTVFWYRQTMMQGLELLAYFRNRAPLDDSGMPKDRFSAEMPDATLATLKIQPSEPRDSAVYFCASGLTGGSGELFFGEGSRLTVL.

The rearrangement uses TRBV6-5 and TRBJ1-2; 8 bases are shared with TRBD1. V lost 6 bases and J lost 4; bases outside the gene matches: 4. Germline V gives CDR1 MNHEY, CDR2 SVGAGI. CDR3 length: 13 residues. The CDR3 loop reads CASRAGGFYGYTF. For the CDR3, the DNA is TGTGCCAGCAGGGCAGGGGGCTTCTATGGCTACACCTTC.